The entry below gives a single TCR beta chain sequence along with its context. Germline CDR1 MGHRA, CDR2 YSYEKL. The CDR3 spans 14 residues. Germline trimming cut 7 bases from V and 4 bases from J; bases unmatched to any gene: 9. The data are from a study of blood T cell repertoires in COVID-19. Study summary: From the United States, Italy and Spain came samples of acute and convalescent COVID-19. Sources were T cells, B-cell-depleted T cells, or PBMCs; the material itself was cDNA or gDNA.

In the authors' methods: The authors estimated nucleated cell counts from reference gene primer amplification. Sequenced by immunoSEQ multiplex PCR; TCRdb stores in-frame clones only, minus some. D and trimming come from the DNA, and the V and J calls and clone size come from that table. The sample lists 95,000 to 150,000 clones, roughly four fifths occurring once. The rearrangement links TRBV4-1 to TRBJ1-1, with 7 bases that match TRBD1. This TCR derives from a human donor in a cohort sampled during active COVID-19. Sequencing was performed on peripheral blood. The CDR3 DNA reads TGCGCCAGCACAAGCCCAGGGGGGTCCACTGAAGCTTTCTTT. Residues: CASTSPGGSTEAFF.